This T cell receptor (beta chain) was obtained from a study of blood T cell repertoires in COVID-19. About the research overall: Sample material is recorded as cDNA or gDNA derived from T cells, B-cell-depleted T cells, or PBMCs.

Residents of approximately 25 US areas, aged roughly 18 to 89 years, made up the participants. Each participant's cohort was designated according to participant-reported clinical history. The CDR3 consists of 15 residues. V shed 6 bases and J 7 bases; nucleotides not matched to a gene: 7. Germline CDR1 and CDR2: MNHEY and SMNVEV (reference sequence). The protocol was immunoSEQ multiplex PCR, while the TCRdb copy is restricted to in-frame clones and leaves out a portion. The profile shows approximately 220,000 clones, 83% of them singletons. The sample consisted of PBMCs or T cells enriched from blood (not recorded which). The J gene is TRBJ1-6, the V gene TRBV27; TRBD1 matches at 9 bases. The TCR originated in a woman aged 50 to 60 who had been exposed to COVID-19. Here the CDR3 reads CASRRSGTGNSPLHF. DNA for the CDR3: TGTGCCAGCAGGCGATCCGGGACAGGGAATTCACCCCTCCACTTT.